This TCR beta chain stems from a study of cytomegalovirus exposure and HLA in healthy donors. Study-level background: In a previous analysis, nearly 120 million unique TCR beta sequences were found from approximately 180 million T cells. Findings of the study overall: For most TCR sequences rarity was the rule, although some public TCRs occurred in many donors.

This CDR3 comprises 15 residues. Trimming removed 2 bases from V and 6 bases from J, with 17 bases in between. CDR1 is SGHAT and CDR2 is FQNNGV in the germline V gene. Regarding this clone: Antigen: not known.

Use of 60 Vbeta and 13 Jbeta primers characterized the PCR. Some clones are missing from TCRdb's copy, which holds only in-frame ones; the method was immunoSEQ multiplex PCR. The repertoire holds about 63,000 clones, approximately 76% seen once, with 5.4% in the top ten. The TCR originated in a man aged 45-65 years in good health and CMV-seronegative. The sample was PBMCs. The chain has TRBV11-2 and TRBJ2-7; D possibly corresponds to TRBD1 (5 bases). Here the CDR3 reads CASSLLAGLSFEQYF. In DNA, the CDR3 is TGTGCCAGCAGCTTATTGGCAGGGCTCTCATTCGAGCAGTACTTC.